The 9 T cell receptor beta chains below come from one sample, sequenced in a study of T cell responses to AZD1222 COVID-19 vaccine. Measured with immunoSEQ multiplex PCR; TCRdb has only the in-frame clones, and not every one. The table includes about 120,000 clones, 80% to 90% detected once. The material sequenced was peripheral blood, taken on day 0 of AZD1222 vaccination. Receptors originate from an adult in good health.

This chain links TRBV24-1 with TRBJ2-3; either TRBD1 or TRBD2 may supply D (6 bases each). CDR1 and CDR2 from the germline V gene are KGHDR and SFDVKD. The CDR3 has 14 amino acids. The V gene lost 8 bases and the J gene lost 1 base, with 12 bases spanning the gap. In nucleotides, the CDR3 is TGTGCCACCAAACAGGGCGGGGGCACAGATACGCAGTATTTT. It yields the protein CATKQGGGTDTQYF.

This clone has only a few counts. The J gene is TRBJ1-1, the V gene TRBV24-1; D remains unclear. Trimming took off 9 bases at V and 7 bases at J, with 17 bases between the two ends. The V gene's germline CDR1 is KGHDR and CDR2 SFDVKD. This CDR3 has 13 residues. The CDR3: CATQPRRGGEAFF. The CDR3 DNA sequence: TGTGCCACCCAACCTAGGCGGGGAGGTGAAGCTTTCTTT.

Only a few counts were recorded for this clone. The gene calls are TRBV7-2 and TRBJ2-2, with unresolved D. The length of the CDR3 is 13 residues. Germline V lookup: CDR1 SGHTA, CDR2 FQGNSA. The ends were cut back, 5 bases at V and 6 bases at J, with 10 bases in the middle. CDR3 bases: TGTGCCAGCAGCCCCCTTCGGTCCGGGGAGCTGTTTTTT. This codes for CASSPLRSGELFF.

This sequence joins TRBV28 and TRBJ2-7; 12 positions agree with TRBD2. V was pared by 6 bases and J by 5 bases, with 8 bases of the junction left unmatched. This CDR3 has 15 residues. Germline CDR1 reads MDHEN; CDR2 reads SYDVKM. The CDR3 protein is CASSPGTSGYNEQYF. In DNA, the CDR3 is TGTGCCAGCAGCCCCGGGACTAGCGGGTACAACGAGCAGTACTTC.

The CDR3 loop reads CASSSGGANYGYTF. For the CDR3, the DNA is TGTGCCAGCAGTTCGGGCGGGGCTAACTATGGCTACACCTTC. V usage is TRBV27 and J usage is TRBJ1-2; D not resolved. V was cut by 4 bases and J by 0 bases, with 9 bases left in between. Germline CDR1 reads MNHEY; CDR2 reads SMNVEV (reference sequence). CDR3 length equals 14 residues.

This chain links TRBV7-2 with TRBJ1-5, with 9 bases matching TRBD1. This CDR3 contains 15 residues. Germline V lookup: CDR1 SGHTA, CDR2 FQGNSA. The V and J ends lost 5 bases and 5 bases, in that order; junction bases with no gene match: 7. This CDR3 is CASSADRGKYQPQHF. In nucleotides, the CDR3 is TGTGCCAGCAGCGCTGACAGGGGGAAATATCAGCCCCAGCATTTT.

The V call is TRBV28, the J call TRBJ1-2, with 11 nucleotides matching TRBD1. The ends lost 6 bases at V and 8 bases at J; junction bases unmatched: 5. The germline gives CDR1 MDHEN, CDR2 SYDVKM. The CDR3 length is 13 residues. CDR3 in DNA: TGTGCCAGCAGCCCCGGGACAGGGGGAGGCTACACCTTC. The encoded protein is CASSPGTGGGYTF.

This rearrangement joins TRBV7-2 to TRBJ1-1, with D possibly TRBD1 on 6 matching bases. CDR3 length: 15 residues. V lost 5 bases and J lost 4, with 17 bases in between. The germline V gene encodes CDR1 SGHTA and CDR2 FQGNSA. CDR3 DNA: TGTGCCAGCAGCCAGAGTGCAGGGGTGGTCACTGAAGCTTTCTTT. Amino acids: CASSQSAGVVTEAFF.

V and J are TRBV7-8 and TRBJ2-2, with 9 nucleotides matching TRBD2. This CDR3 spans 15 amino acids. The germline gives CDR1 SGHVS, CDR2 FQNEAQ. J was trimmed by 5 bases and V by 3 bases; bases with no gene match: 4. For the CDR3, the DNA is TGTGCCAGCAGCTTGATTAGCGGGAGAACCGGGGAGCTGTTTTTT. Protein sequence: CASSLISGRTGELFF.